This T cell receptor (beta chain) was identified during a study of identical twins. Study-level results: Cross-sectional statistics, not tracking of the same donors, supported the conclusions.

With regard to this clonotype: Its antigen is not known.

It was template switching that added a universal primer site, and there were unique molecular identifiers on the cDNA. MiXCR was run by TCRdb on the 5' RACE reads, yielding one entry per CDR3 protein. The sample lists roughly 1,500,000 distinct CDR3 sequences, around 33% seen once, with under 0.35% in the top ten. The CDR3 runs to 14 residues. V lost 6 bases to trimming and J lost 5 bases, with 19 bases between them. Germline V gene sequence: CDR1 DFQATT, CDR2 SNEGSKA (reference sequence). This chain links TRBV20-1 with TRBJ1-1; a possible D gene is TRBD1 (6 bases). The TCR sequence derives from a newborn girl in good health. Sequenced input: cord blood. CDR3 amino acids: CSATMPGAGTEAFF. The DNA of the CDR3 is TGCAGTGCCACCATGCCGGGGGCAGGGACTGAAGCTTTCTTT.